This TCR beta chain was found in a study of blood T cell repertoires in COVID-19. For the study at large: Some COVID-19 samples were acute and others convalescent; all came from the United States, Italy and Spain. PBMCs, B-cell-depleted T cells, or T cells provided the cDNA or gDNA that made up the material.

As originally analysed: Estimation of nucleated cell counts relied on the amplification of reference gene primers. Produced via immunoSEQ multiplex PCR; TCRdb's table is partial and in-frame only. That table furnishes V, J and clone size, whereas the DNA furnished D and trimming. The profile shows about 87,000 clones, approximately 85% of them singletons. Germline trimming cut 7 bases from V and 3 bases from J; bases unmatched to any gene: 9. The CDR3 totals 15 residues. Germline V gene data show CDR1 as WSHSY and CDR2 as SAAADI. V usage is TRBV10-2 and J usage is TRBJ2-7; 10 bases line up with TRBD2. The sample was peripheral blood. The clonotype was recovered from a woman older than 75 with COVID-19, enrolled during active disease. CDR3 nucleotide sequence: TGCGCCAGCACTACTCAGGGACTAGCGAGCTACGAGCAGTACTTC. It specifies CASTTQGLASYEQYF.